These 5 T cell receptor beta chains originate from one sample sequenced in a study of shared clonotypes between healthy human individuals. Data came from immunoSEQ multiplex PCR; TCRdb stores just in-frame clones and leaves some out. The data contain 2 million to 2.5 million clones, 90% to 95% of them singletons. The sequenced sample consisted of naive CD4+ T cells sorted from blood. Subset indicated: CD45RA+ positively selected. The receptors derive from a man younger than 35 in good health.

Comments on this clone: Additional DNA sequences in this sample encode the identical CDR3. This chain links TRBV9 with TRBJ2-5; D is ambiguous. Germline-derived CDR1 and CDR2 are SGDLS and YYNGEE. Trimming removed 0 bases at V and 5 bases at J, with 8 bases between. The CDR3 is 13 residues long. This CDR3 is CASSVDGRETQYF. For the CDR3, the DNA is TGTGCCAGCAGCGTAGACGGGCGGGAGACCCAGTACTTC. Complete variable domain (other parts from reference TRBV9 and TRBJ2-5): DSGVTQTPKHLITATGQRVTLRCSPRSGDLSVYWYQQSLDQGLQFLIQYYNGEERAKGNILERFSAQQFPDLHSELNLSSLELGDSALYFCASSVDGRETQYFGPGTRLLVL.

V usage is TRBV6-6 and J usage is TRBJ1-3; D is unclear. This CDR3 is built from 16 residues. Trimming stripped 6 bases from V and 0 bases from J, with 15 bases between. Germline V lookup: CDR1 MNHNY, CDR2 SVGAGI (reference sequence). CDR3 nucleotide sequence: TGTGCCAGCAGACAGAACAGAGTCAGCTCTGGAAACACCATATATTTT. As protein: CASRQNRVSSGNTIYF.

The V and J genes are TRBV7-2 and TRBJ1-3, with a weak D call TRBD1 (5 bases). V lost 2 bases to trimming and J lost 0 bases, with 14 bases between them. This CDR3 has 17 amino acids. Germline V gene sequence: CDR1 SGHTA, CDR2 FQGNSA. The CDR3 loop is CASSLNAQGASGNTIYF. The CDR3 nucleotides read TGTGCCAGCAGCTTAAATGCCCAGGGTGCCTCTGGAAACACCATATATTTT.

The rearrangement links TRBV20-1 to TRBJ1-2; D ambiguous. The CDR3 totals 11 residues. Germline V gene lookup returns CDR1 DFQATT and CDR2 SNEGSKA (reference sequence). Trimming took off 2 bases at V and 8 bases at J, with 9 bases between the two ends. CDR3 sequence (DNA): TGCAGTGCTAGAAGCCCTGAAGGCTACACCTTC. It translates to CSARSPEGYTF.

The rearrangement uses TRBV27 and TRBJ1-3; weak D call: TRBD1 (5 bases). With 6 bases removed from V and 0 bases from J, the gap between germline ends came to 12 bases. Germline V gene data show CDR1 as MNHEY and CDR2 as SMNVEV (reference sequence). This CDR3 has 15 residues. The CDR3 DNA sequence: TGTGCCAGCAGGCTAACAGGCGCCTCTGGAAACACCATATATTTT. Protein sequence: CASRLTGASGNTIYF.